The 21 T cell receptor beta chains below all came from one sample that was sequenced in a study of beta chain features in type 1 diabetes. The study reverse transcribed the entire isolated RNA, so it sequenced expressed TCRB transcripts. Only in-frame clones appear in the TCRdb table, and some are missing; sequencing was by immunoSEQ multiplex PCR. The table shows roughly 170,000 clones, with 10% to 15% occurring only once. Sequencing used central memory CD4+ T cells from blood. Source of these receptors: a woman younger than 35 in good health.

V gene TRBV14 combines with J gene TRBJ2-1; TRBD2 agrees at 7 bases. The CDR3 runs to 15 residues. Germline V gene data show CDR1 as SGHDN and CDR2 as FVKESK. V dropped 4 bases and J dropped 3; count of bases not matched to a gene: 6. The CDR3 spells CASSPGLEYYNEQFF. In DNA, the CDR3 is TGTGCCAGCAGCCCTGGACTAGAATACTACAATGAGCAGTTCTTC.

A few counts support this clone. V usage is TRBV10-3 and J usage is TRBJ2-1; 7 bases align to TRBD1. Germline values: CDR1 ENHRY, CDR2 SYGVKD. Trimming at V came to 4 bases and at J to 6 bases, leaving 12 bases not matched to a gene. This CDR3 is built from 16 residues. The CDR3 sequence: CAISVSPGQPINEQFF. In DNA, the CDR3 is TGTGCCATCAGTGTCTCCCCGGGACAGCCGATCAATGAGCAGTTCTTC.

The V call is TRBV28, the J call TRBJ2-1; TRBD2 matches at 13 bases. Germline V gene sequence: CDR1 MDHEN, CDR2 SYDVKM. Trimming at V came to 2 bases and at J to 7 bases, leaving 8 bases not matched to a gene. There are 17 residues in the CDR3. This CDR3 is CASSLLGTSGTTNEQFF. In DNA form, the CDR3 reads TGTGCCAGCAGTTTACTAGGGACTAGCGGGACTACAAATGAGCAGTTCTTC.

This clone was detected a few times. The CDR3 loop is CASSRKTSGTEFHSYEQYF. The CDR3 nucleotides are TGTGCCAGCAGCCGCAAGACTAGCGGGACGGAATTTCATTCCTACGAGCAGTACTTC. The chain joins TRBV7-2 to TRBJ2-7; 11 nucleotides line up with TRBD2. Looked up from germline, CDR1 is SGHTA and CDR2 is FQGNSA. With 5 bases clipped from V and 1 base from J, the junction kept 16 bases outside the gene matches. The CDR3 runs to 19 residues.

The chain recombines TRBV29-1 with TRBJ1-1; 8 bases line up with TRBD1. The CDR3 runs 14 residues. Germline-derived CDR1 and CDR2 are SQVTM and ANQGSEA. The J segment lost 1 base and the V segment lost 6 bases, leaving 7 bases of the junction unmatched. Written as DNA, the CDR3 is TGCAGCGTGGATACAGGACAGGGGAACACTGAAGCTTTCTTT. Its protein product is CSVDTGQGNTEAFF.

The chain carries TRBV4-3 and TRBJ1-5, with D possibly TRBD1 on 5 matching bases. Germline V CDR1 and CDR2: LGHNA, YSLEER. V was cut by 0 bases and J by 6 bases, with 15 bases left in between. This CDR3 is 16 amino acids long. In DNA form, the CDR3 reads TGCGCCAGCAGCCAAGAACGTAAGGTCACAGGTCAGCCCCAGCATTTT. Residues: CASSQERKVTGQPQHF.

This clone was found a few times. This sequence joins TRBV6-4 and TRBJ1-2, with a weak D call TRBD1 (5 bases). Looked up from germline, CDR1 is MRHNA and CDR2 is SNTAGT. The CDR3 is 12 residues long. With 0 bases removed from V and 14 bases from J, the gap between germline ends came to 13 bases. The CDR3 DNA is TGTGCCAGCAGTGACTCCATGGCAGGGTGGACCTTC. Protein product: CASSDSMAGWTF.

Comments on this clone: An end of the junction differs from the germline gene, which may be a read error. The chain joins TRBV5-4 to TRBJ2-7; 9 bases line up with TRBD2. Germline V gene sequence: CDR1 SGHNT, CDR2 YYREEE (reference sequence). CDR3 size: 17 residues. The CDR3 is CASSQTPGPSGTYEQYF. In DNA form, the CDR3 reads TGCGCCAGCAGCCAAACGCCCGGGCCTAGCGGGACCTACGAGCAGTACTTC.

This chain links TRBV20-1 with TRBJ1-2; maybe TRBD1 (6 bases). CDR3 size: 10 residues. The V and J ends lost 8 bases and 13 bases respectively, with 17 bases between them. Germline CDR1 is DFQATT and CDR2 is SNEGSKA (reference sequence). The CDR3: CSPSDPGATF. The CDR3, as DNA: TGCAGTCCTTCAGACCCAGGGGCCACCTTC.

This clone appeared a few times. V is TRBV14 and J is TRBJ1-2; perhaps TRBD1 as D (5 bases). The length of the CDR3 is 14 residues. Trimming shortened V by 5 bases and J by 3 bases, and 13 bases separated the two germline ends. Germline loops: CDR1 SGHDN, CDR2 FVKESK. The chain's CDR3 is CASSNGGVDYGYTF. CDR3 sequence (DNA): TGTGCCAGCAGCAATGGAGGGGTTGACTATGGCTACACCTTC.

The gene calls are TRBV10-3 and TRBJ1-2; unclear D gene. V was cut by 8 bases and J by 7 bases, with 8 bases left in between. The CDR3 consists of 10 residues. Germline CDR1 ENHRY, CDR2 SYGVKD. In nucleotides, the CDR3 is TGTGCCATCCGGGTTCCTGGCTACACCTTC. Its translation is CAIRVPGYTF.

This chain joins TRBV30 and TRBJ2-1; maybe TRBD2 (6 bases). V lost 0 bases and J lost 1, with 10 bases in between. From germline, CDR1 is GTSNPN and CDR2 SVGIG (reference sequence). CDR3 size: 15 residues. CDR3 sequence reads: CAWSVLAGSYNEQFF. Written as DNA, the CDR3 is TGTGCCTGGAGTGTACTGGCGGGGTCCTACAATGAGCAGTTCTTC.

Only a few counts were recorded for this clone. The V and J genes are TRBV29-1 and TRBJ2-7; no definite D call. Germline-derived CDR1 and CDR2 are SQVTM and ANQGSEA. V lost 3 bases to trimming and J lost 5 bases, with 8 bases between them. This CDR3 is built from 11 residues. The CDR3 region is CSVDRANEQYF. CDR3 DNA sequence: TGCAGCGTTGACCGAGCAAACGAGCAGTACTTC.

In this sample, this clone turned up a few times. V usage is TRBV15 and J usage is TRBJ2-6; D possibly corresponds to TRBD2 (6 bases). The CDR3 has 18 amino acids. The V end was cut by 5 bases, the J end by 0 bases, with 17 bases between. CDR1 LNHNV and CDR2 YYDKDF come from the germline V gene (reference sequence). The CDR3 sequence: CATSGRRSPRSGANVLTF. CDR3 sequence (DNA): TGTGCCACCAGCGGGAGGCGCTCCCCACGCTCTGGGGCCAACGTCCTGACTTTC.

The V gene is TRBV6-5, the J gene TRBJ2-5, with TRBD1 matching 8 bases. Matching the DNA end better, TRBJ2-7 makes the J call doubtful. The germline gives CDR1 MNHEY, CDR2 SVGAGI. The CDR3 sequence is 14 residues long. This CDR3 is CASRSGTGYYEQYF. Here the CDR3 DNA reads TGTGCCAGCAGGTCCGGGACAGGTTACTACGAGCAGTACTTC.

The rearrangement joins TRBV4-1 to TRBJ1-5; D uncertain. The germline V gene encodes CDR1 MGHRA and CDR2 YSYEKL. CDR3 size: 12 residues. V lost 4 bases, J lost 10 bases, and 11 bases lay in between. CDR3 nucleotides: TGCGCCAGCAGCCCACCGCTCGGTCCCCAGCATTTT. Its translation: CASSPPLGPQHF.

V is TRBV5-6 and J is TRBJ1-1; 10 nucleotides agree with TRBD1. The CDR3 covers 15 residues. V shed 5 bases, J shed 1 base, and the junction held 5 bases outside the gene matches. The germline gives CDR1 SGHDT, CDR2 YYEEEE. Here the CDR3 reads CASRGWDRGNTEAFF. CDR3 sequence (DNA): TGTGCCAGCAGGGGGTGGGACAGGGGGAACACTGAAGCTTTCTTT.

V usage is TRBV7-9 and J usage is TRBJ1-4; no reliable D call. In germline, CDR1 is SEHNR, CDR2 FQNEAQ (reference sequence). This CDR3 spans 15 amino acids. Trimming shortened V by 3 bases and J by 5 bases, and 13 bases separated the two germline ends. DNA of the CDR3: TGTGCCAGCAGCTTTGCGGGAGGCGGAAATGAAAAACTGTTTTTT. Its translation: CASSFAGGGNEKLFF. The full variable domain, with the rest looked up from reference TRBV7-9 and TRBJ1-4, is DTGVSQNPRHKITKRGQNVTFRCDPISEHNRLYWYRQTLGQGPEFLTYFQNEAQLEKSRLLSDRFSAERPKGSFSTLEIQRTEQGDSAMYLCASSFAGGGNEKLFFGSGTQLSVL.

This clone was seen more than once but under ten times. The CDR3 here is CASSQVAGEWGGEQFF. The CDR3 nucleotides read TGTGCCAGCAGCCAAGTGGCGGGAGAGTGGGGGGGTGAGCAGTTCTTC. V and J are TRBV14 and TRBJ2-1, with TRBD2 identical over 7 bases. CDR1 is SGHDN, CDR2 FVKESK, per germline. The length of the CDR3 is 16 residues. The trim removed 1 base at V and 9 bases at J, leaving 12 bases unmatched. The entire variable domain, with the rest obtained from reference TRBV14 and TRBJ2-1, is as follows: EAGVTQFPSHSVIEKGQTVTLRCDPISGHDNLYWYRRVMGKEIKFLLHFVKESKQDESGMPNNRFLAERTGGTYSTLKVQPAELEDSGVYFCASSQVAGEWGGEQFFGPGTRLTVL.

The chain has TRBV6-5 and TRBJ1-5; TRBD1 matches at 8 bases. The CDR3 has 14 residues. The V and J ends lost 6 bases and 11 bases, in that order; junction bases with no gene match: 12. The germline gives CDR1 MNHEY, CDR2 SVGAGI. CDR3 residues: CASSYRDRPWAQHF. CDR3 in DNA: TGTGCCAGCAGCTACCGGGACAGGCCTTGGGCCCAGCATTTT.

This clone came up a few times. Mismatch with germline at one junction end may stem from a read error. This chain uses TRBV7-7 with TRBJ2-1; 11 nucleotides agree with TRBD2. Germline CDR1 SSHAT, CDR2 FNYEAQ (reference sequence). The CDR3 consists of 14 residues. The CDR3 here is CASSYSGRGNEQFF. The DNA of the CDR3 is TGTGCTAGCAGCTATAGCGGGAGGGGAAATGAGCAGTTCTTC.